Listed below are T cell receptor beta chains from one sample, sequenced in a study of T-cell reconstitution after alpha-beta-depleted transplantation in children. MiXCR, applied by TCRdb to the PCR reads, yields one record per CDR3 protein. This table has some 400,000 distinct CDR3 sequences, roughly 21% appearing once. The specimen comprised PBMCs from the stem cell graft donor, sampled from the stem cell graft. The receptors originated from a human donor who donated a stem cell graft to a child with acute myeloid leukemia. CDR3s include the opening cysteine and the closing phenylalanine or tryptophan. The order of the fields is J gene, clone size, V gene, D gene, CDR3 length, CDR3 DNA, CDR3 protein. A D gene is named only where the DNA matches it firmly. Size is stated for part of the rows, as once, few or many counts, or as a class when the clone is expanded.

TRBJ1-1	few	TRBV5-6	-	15	TGTGCCAGCAGCCGTACGGGACGCATGAACACTGAAGCTTTCTTT	CASSRTGRMNTEAFF
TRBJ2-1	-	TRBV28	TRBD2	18	TGTGCCAGTCCGGCCAAAGGGACTAGCGGAGGCTCCTACAATGAGCAGTTCTTC	CASPAKGTSGGSYNEQFF
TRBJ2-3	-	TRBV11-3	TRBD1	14	TGTGCCAGCAGCGAGGGACAGACCACAGATACGCAGTATTTT	CASSEGQTTDTQYF
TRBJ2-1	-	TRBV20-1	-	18	TGCAGTGCTAGAGATTTCCTAGCGAGAATAAGCTCCTACAATGAGCAGTTCTTC	CSARDFLARISSYNEQFF
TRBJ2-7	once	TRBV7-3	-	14	TGTGCCAGCAGCTTAACGGGACTGACTGCCGAGCAGTACTTC	CASSLTGLTAEQYF
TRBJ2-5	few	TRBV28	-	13	TGTGCCAGCAGTTTTCGGAACGTAGAGACCCAGTACTTC	CASSFRNVETQYF
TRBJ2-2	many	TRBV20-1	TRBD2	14	TGCAGTGCTAGGCGGGAGGGCCATATCGGGGAGCTGTTTTTT	CSARREGHIGELFF
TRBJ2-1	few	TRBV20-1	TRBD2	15	TGCAGTGCTAGAGATCCTAGCGGGACTTACAATGAGCAGTTCTTC	CSARDPSGTYNEQFF
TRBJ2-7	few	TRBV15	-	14	TGTGCCACCAGCAGAGATGCGGGACTCTACGAGCAGTACTTC	CATSRDAGLYEQYF
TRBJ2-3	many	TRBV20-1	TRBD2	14	TGCAGTGCTAGTCCTAGCGGGAGCACAGATACGCAGTATTTT	CSASPSGSTDTQYF
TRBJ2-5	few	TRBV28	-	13	TGTGCCAGCAGTTTCCTAAACACGGAGACCCAGTACTTC	CASSFLNTETQYF
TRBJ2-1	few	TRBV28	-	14	TGTGCCAGCAGCCCATTTTTGGAGTACAATGAGCAGTTCTTC	CASSPFLEYNEQFF
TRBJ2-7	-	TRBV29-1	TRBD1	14	TGCAGCGTTGAGATGGGACAGAGAGCCTACGAGCAGTACTTC	CSVEMGQRAYEQYF
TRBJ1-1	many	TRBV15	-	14	TGTGCCACCAGCAGAGATCGGAGGAACACTGAAGCTTTCTTT	CATSRDRRNTEAFF
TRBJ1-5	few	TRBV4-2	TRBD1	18	TGTGCCAGCAGCCAAGATAAATCAGGGGGCGATCAAAGTCAGCCCCAGCATTTT	CASSQDKSGGDQSQPQHF
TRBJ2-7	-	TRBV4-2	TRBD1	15	TGTGCCAGCAGCCAAGATCTGGGACAGGCGTACGAGCAGTACTTC	CASSQDLGQAYEQYF
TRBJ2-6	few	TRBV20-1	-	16	TGCAGTGCTAGAGATACGACGGGGACTGGGGCCAACGTCCTGACTTTC	CSARDTTGTGANVLTF
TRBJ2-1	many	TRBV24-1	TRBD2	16	TGTGCCACCAGTGATCCTAGCGGGAGATCCTACAATGAGCAGTTCTTC	CATSDPSGRSYNEQFF